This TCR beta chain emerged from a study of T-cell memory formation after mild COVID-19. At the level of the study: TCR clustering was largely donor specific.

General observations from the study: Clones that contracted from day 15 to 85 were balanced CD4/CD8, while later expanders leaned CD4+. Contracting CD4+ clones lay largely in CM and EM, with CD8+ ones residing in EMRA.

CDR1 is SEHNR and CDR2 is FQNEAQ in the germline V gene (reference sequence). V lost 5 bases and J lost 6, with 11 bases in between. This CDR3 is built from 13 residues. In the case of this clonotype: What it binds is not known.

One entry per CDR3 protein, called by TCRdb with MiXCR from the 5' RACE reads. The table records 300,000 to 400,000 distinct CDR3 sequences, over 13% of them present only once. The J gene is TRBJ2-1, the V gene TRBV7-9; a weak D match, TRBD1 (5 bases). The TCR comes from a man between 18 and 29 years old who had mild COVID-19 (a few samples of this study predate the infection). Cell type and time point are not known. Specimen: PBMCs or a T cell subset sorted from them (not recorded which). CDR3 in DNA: TGTGCCAGCAGCGGTGGACAAGTCAATGAGCAGTTCTTC. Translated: CASSGGQVNEQFF.